This TCR beta chain is drawn from a study of shared clonotypes between healthy human individuals. CD4+ cells yielded CD45RA+ naive and CD45RA-negative memory subsets. Measured with immunoSEQ multiplex PCR; TCRdb has only the in-frame clones, and not every one. The sample lists millions of clones; approximately 90% were seen once. Germline CDR1 is LNHNV and CDR2 is YYDKDF (reference sequence). With V trimmed by 0 bases and J by 7 bases, 6 bases remained unmatched. This CDR3 spans 16 amino acids. The chain recombines TRBV15 with TRBJ2-1; 10 nucleotides align to TRBD1. The sequencing input was naive CD4+ T cells sorted from blood. Subset in this sample: CD45RA+ positively selected. This receptor was obtained from a man younger than 35 in good health. CDR3 sequence: CATSRDRDRGGNEQFF. The CDR3, as DNA: TGTGCCACCAGCAGAGACCGGGACAGGGGAGGGAATGAGCAGTTCTTC.